This TCR beta chain originates from a study of cytomegalovirus exposure and HLA in healthy donors. The ends were cut back, 0 bases at V and 8 bases at J, with 13 bases in the middle. Germline assignment: CDR1 LNHNV and CDR2 YYDKDF (reference sequence). The length of the CDR3 is 15 residues. The PCR contained 60 Vbeta and 13 Jbeta primers. Profiled with immunoSEQ multiplex PCR; TCRdb holds only in-frame clones, not every one. The repertoire consists of approximately 190,000 clones, with roughly 76% occurring once and the leading ten covering over 2%. This clone occurred once. V gene TRBV15 combines with J gene TRBJ2-2; D may be TRBD2 (5 bases). The receptor comes from a woman aged 25 to 39 in good health and CMV-seropositive. Source material: PBMCs. The CDR3 DNA is TGTGCCACCAGCAGAGATAGTATAACGGGGGGGGAGCTGTTTTTT. It is translated as CATSRDSITGGELFF.